This T cell receptor (beta chain) was retrieved from a study of blood T cells in healthy people across ages. Primed by a sample-barcoded 5' primer and a J-beta primer mix, a second PCR proceeded for 7 to 11 cycles. Each CDR3 protein is one row after TCRdb ran MiXCR on the 5' RACE reads. Among fewer than 2 million distinct CDR3 sequences listed, around 42% were seen once. V lost 4 bases and J lost 4, with 22 bases in between. The length of the CDR3 is 17 residues. Germline V gene sequence: CDR1 MNHNY, CDR2 SVGAGI (reference sequence). This TCR was sampled from a human donor in good health. The gene calls are TRBV6-6 and TRBJ2-5; D may be TRBD2 (6 bases). Sequences were obtained from blood. The DNA for the CDR3 is TGTGCCAGCAGTTTCGATTGGTCGGGGGTGGAGGGAGAGACCCAGTACTTC. Translating gives CASSFDWSGVEGETQYF.